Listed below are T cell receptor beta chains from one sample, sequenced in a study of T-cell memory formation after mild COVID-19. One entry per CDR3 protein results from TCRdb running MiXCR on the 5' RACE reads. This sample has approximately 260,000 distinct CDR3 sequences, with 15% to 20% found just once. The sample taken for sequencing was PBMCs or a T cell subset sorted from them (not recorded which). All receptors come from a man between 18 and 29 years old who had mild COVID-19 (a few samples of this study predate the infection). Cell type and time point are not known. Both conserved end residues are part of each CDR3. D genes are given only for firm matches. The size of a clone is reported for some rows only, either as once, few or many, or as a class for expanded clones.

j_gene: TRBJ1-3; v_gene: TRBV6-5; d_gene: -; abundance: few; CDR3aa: CASRRVSGNTIYF; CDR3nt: TGTGCCAGCAGAAGGGTCTCTGGAAACACCATATATTTT
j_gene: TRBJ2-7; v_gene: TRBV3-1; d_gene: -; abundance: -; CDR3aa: CASSQIPGGWDEQYF; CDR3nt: TGTGCCAGCAGCCAAATTCCTGGGGGCTGGGACGAGCAGTACTTC
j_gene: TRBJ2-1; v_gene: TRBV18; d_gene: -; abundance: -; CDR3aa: CASSPVTHNEQFF; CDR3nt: TGTGCCAGCTCACCAGTAACTCACAATGAGCAGTTCTTC
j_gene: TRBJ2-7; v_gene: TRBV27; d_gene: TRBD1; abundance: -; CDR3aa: CASCEGQSYEQYF; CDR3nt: TGTGCCAGTTGCGAGGGACAGAGCTACGAGCAGTACTTC
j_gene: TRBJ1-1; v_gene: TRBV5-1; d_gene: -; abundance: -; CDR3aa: CASKKGVDTEAFF; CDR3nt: TGCGCCAGCAAAAAGGGGGTCGACACTGAAGCTTTCTTT
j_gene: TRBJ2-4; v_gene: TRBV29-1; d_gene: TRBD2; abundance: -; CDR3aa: CSVEDRGGRNIQYF; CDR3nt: TGCAGCGTTGAAGATCGCGGGGGGAGAAACATTCAGTACTTC
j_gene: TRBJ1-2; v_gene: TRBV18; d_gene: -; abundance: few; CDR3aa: CASSPGQPYGYTF; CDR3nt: TGTGCCAGCTCACCGGGCCAGCCCTATGGCTACACCTTC
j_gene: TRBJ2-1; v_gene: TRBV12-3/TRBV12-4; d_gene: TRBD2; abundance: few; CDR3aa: CASSLPGGLAGGRPLYNEQFF; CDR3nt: TGTGCCAGCAGTCTCCCCGGCGGACTAGCGGGGGGCCGACCCCTCTACAATGAGCAGTTCTTC
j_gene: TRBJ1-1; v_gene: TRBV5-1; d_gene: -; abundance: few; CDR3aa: CASSITGRHAEAFF; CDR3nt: TGCGCCAGCAGCATTACAGGTCGTCACGCTGAAGCTTTCTTT
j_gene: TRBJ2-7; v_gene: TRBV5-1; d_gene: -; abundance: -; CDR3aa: CASSLDSANYEQYF; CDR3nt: TGCGCCAGCAGCTTGGACAGTGCGAACTACGAGCAGTACTTC
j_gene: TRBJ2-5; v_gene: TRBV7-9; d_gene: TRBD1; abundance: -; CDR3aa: CASRQGAGVETQYF; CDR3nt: TGTGCCAGCAGGCAGGGGGCAGGGGTGGAGACCCAGTACTTC
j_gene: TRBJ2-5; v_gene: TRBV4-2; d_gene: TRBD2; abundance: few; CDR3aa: CASSQDRAGVKETQYF; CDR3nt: TGTGCCAGCAGCCAGGATCGAGCGGGGGTCAAAGAGACCCAGTACTTC
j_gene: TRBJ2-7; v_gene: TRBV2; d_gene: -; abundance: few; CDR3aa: CASSERESSYEQYF; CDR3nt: TGTGCCAGCAGTGAAAGGGAGAGCTCCTACGAGCAGTACTTC
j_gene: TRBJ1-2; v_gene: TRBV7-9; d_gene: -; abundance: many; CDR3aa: CASSARTDYGYTF; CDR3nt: TGTGCCAGCAGCGCCCGGACGGACTATGGCTACACCTTC
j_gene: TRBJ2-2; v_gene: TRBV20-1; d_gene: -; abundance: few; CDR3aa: CSAQLRANTGELFF; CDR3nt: TGCAGTGCCCAACTTAGGGCTAACACCGGGGAGCTGTTTTTT
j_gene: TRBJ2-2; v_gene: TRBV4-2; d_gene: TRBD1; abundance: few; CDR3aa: CASSPDRGSGELFF; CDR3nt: TGTGCCAGCAGCCCGGACAGGGGGAGCGGGGAGCTGTTTTTT
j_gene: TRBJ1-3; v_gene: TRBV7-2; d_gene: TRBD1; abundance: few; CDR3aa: CASSPGGMDTIYF; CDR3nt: TGTGCCAGCAGCCCAGGGGGTATGGACACCATATATTTT
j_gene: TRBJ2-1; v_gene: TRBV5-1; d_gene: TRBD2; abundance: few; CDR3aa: CASSSGLTSGGADEQFF; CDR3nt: TGCGCCAGCAGCTCGGGCCTGACTAGCGGGGGGGCCGATGAGCAGTTCTTC
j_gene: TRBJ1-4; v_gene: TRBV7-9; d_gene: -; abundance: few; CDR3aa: CASSSRGRNEKLFF; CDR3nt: TGTGCCAGCAGCTCCCGGGGGCGGAACGAAAAACTGTTTTTT
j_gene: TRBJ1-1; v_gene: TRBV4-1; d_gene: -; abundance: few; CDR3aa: CASSGRLRGTEAFF; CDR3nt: TGCGCCAGCAGCGGCCGTTTACGGGGCACTGAAGCTTTCTTT
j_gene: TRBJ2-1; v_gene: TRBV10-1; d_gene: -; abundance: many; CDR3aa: CASSESRQETSYNEQFF; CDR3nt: TGCGCCAGCAGTGAGTCTAGGCAGGAGACCTCCTACAATGAGCAGTTCTTC
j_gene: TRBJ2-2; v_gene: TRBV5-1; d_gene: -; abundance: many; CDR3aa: CASSSGTPYVGELFF; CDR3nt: TGCGCCAGCAGCTCCGGGACACCGTATGTCGGGGAGCTGTTTTTT
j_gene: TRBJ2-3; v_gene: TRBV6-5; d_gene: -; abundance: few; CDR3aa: CASSYASGGGRYF; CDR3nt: TGTGCCAGCAGTTACGCGTCGGGGGGCGGAAGGTATTTT
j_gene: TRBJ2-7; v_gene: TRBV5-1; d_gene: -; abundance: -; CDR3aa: CASSALGGGHEQYF; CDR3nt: TGCGCCAGCAGCGCCCTGGGGGGCGGCCACGAGCAGTACTTC
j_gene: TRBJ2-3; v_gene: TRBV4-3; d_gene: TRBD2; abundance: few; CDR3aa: CASSRMGRDYPTDTQYF; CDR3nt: TGCGCCAGCAGCCGGATGGGAAGGGACTACCCAACAGATACGCAGTATTTT
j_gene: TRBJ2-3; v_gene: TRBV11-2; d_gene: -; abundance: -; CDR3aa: CASSFNMAQYF; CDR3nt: TGTGCCAGCAGCTTTAACATGGCGCAGTATTTT
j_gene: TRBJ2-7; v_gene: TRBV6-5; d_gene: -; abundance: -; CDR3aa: CASSYSTKTYEQYF; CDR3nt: TGTGCCAGCAGTTACTCGACGAAAACCTACGAGCAGTACTTC
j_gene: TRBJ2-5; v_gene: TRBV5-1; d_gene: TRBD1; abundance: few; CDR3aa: CASSPDRAGQETQYF; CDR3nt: TGCGCCAGCAGCCCGGACAGGGCCGGCCAAGAGACCCAGTACTTC
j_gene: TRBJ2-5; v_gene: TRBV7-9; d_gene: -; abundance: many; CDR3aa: CASSLMETPEETQYF; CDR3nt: TGTGCCAGCAGCTTAATGGAGACGCCAGAAGAGACCCAGTACTTC
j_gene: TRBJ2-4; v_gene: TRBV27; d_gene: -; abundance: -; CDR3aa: CASSLAGGPENIQYF; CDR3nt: TGTGCCAGCAGTTTAGCCGGGGGGCCCGAAAACATTCAGTACTTC
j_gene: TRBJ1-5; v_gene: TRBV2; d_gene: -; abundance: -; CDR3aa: CASRGQSSQPQHF; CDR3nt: TGTGCCAGCAGGGGACAAAGCAGCCAGCCCCAGCATTTT
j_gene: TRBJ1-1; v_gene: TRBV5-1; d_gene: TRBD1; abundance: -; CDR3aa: CASSEDQGARAFF; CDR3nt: TGCGCCAGCAGCGAGGATCAGGGGGCGAGAGCTTTCTTT
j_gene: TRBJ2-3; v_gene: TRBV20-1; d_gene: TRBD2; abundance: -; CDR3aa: CSAAGDARTDTQYF; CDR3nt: TGCAGTGCCGCGGGGGACGCCCGCACAGATACGCAGTATTTT
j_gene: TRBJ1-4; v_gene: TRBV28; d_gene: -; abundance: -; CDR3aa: CASSSGGGAHEKLFF; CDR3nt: TGTGCCAGCAGTTCTGGTGGAGGGGCGCATGAAAAACTGTTTTTT
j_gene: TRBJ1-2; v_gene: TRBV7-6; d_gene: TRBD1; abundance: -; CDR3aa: CASSLGQGGPGYTF; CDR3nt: TGTGCCAGCAGCTTAGGGCAGGGGGGGCCTGGCTACACCTTC
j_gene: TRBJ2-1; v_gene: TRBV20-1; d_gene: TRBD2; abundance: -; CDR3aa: CSAGLAGGYEQFF; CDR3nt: TGCAGTGCTGGACTAGCGGGGGGCTATGAGCAGTTCTTC
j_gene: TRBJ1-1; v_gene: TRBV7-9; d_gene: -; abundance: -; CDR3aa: CASSKRAGGTEAFF; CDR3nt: TGTGCCAGCAGCAAACGCGCGGGGGGCACTGAAGCTTTCTTT
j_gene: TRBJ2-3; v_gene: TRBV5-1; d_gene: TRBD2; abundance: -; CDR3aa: CASRLLSSGGPDTQYF; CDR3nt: TGCGCCAGCAGGCTTCTATCCAGCGGGGGGCCGGATACGCAGTATTTT
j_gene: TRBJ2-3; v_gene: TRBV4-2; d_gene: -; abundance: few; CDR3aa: CASSQGNREATDTQYF; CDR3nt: TGTGCCAGCAGCCAAGGAAACAGGGAGGCGACAGATACGCAGTATTTT
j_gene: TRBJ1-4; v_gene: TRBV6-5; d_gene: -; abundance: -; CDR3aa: CASRQPNEKLFF; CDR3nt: TGTGCCAGCAGACAGCCTAATGAAAAACTGTTTTTT
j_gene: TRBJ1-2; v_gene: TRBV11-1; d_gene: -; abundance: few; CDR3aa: CASSSSRASPYGYTF; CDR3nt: TGTGCCAGCAGCTCGAGTCGGGCCAGCCCATATGGCTACACCTTC
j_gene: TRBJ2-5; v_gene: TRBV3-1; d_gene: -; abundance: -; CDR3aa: CASSQDLESQYF; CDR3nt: TGTGCCAGCAGCCAAGATCTAGAGTCCCAGTACTTC
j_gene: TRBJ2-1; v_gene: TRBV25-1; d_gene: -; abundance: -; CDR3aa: CASSVLTRREQFF; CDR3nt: TGTGCCAGCAGTGTTTTAACCCGCAGGGAGCAGTTCTTC
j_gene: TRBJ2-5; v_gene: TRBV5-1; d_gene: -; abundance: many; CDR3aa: CASKDGGVETQYF; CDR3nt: TGCGCCAGCAAGGACGGCGGGGTGGAGACCCAGTACTTC
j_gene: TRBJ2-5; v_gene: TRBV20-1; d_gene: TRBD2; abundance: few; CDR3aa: CSARGDPGGWQETQYF; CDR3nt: TGCAGTGCTAGAGGTGACCCCGGGGGGTGGCAAGAGACCCAGTACTTC
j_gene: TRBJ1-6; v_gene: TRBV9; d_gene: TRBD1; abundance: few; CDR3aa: CASSDGQGYSPLHF; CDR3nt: TGTGCCAGCAGCGACGGACAGGGGTATTCACCCCTCCACTTT
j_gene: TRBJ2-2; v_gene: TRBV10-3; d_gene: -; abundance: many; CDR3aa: CAISEYPPNTGELFF; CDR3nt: TGTGCCATCAGTGAGTACCCGCCGAACACCGGGGAGCTGTTTTTT
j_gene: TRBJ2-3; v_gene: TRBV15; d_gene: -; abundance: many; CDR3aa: CATSRRPTDTQYF; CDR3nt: TGTGCCACCAGCAGACGGCCCACAGATACGCAGTATTTT
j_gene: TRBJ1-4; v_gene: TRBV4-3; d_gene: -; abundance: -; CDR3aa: CASSQEQGEANEKLFF; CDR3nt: TGCGCCAGCAGCCAAGAACAGGGCGAGGCTAATGAAAAACTGTTTTTT
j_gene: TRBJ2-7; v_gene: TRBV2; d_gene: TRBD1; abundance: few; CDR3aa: CASSAGTGFSYEQYF; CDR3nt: TGTGCCAGCAGCGCCGGGACAGGGTTTTCCTACGAGCAGTACTTC
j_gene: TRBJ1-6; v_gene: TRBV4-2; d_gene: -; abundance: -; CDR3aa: CASSQDGLTNSPLHF; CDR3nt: TGTGCCAGCAGCCAAGACGGACTGACGAATTCACCCCTCCACTTT
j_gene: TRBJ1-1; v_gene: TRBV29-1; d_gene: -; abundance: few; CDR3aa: CSTGHWDTEAFF; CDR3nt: TGCAGCACCGGACACTGGGACACTGAAGCTTTCTTT
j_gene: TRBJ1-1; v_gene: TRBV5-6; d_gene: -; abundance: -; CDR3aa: CASSLGGYAFF; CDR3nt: TGTGCCAGCAGCTTGGGGGGCTACGCTTTCTTT
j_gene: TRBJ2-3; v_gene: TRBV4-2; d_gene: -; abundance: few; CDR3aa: CASSQVPGALTDTQYF; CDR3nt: TGTGCCAGCAGCCAAGTACCCGGAGCTCTCACAGATACGCAGTATTTT
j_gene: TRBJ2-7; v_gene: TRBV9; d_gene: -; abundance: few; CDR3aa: CASSDGTLSLSEQYF; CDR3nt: TGTGCCAGCAGCGACGGTACCCTAAGTTTATCCGAGCAGTACTTC
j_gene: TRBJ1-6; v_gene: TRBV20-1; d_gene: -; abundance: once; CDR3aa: CSAARVPSNSPLHF; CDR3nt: TGCAGTGCTGCTAGGGTGCCCAGTAATTCACCCCTCCACTTT
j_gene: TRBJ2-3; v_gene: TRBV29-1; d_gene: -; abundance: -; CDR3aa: CSVVRRGADTQYF; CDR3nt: TGCAGCGTTGTGCGGAGGGGAGCAGATACGCAGTATTTT